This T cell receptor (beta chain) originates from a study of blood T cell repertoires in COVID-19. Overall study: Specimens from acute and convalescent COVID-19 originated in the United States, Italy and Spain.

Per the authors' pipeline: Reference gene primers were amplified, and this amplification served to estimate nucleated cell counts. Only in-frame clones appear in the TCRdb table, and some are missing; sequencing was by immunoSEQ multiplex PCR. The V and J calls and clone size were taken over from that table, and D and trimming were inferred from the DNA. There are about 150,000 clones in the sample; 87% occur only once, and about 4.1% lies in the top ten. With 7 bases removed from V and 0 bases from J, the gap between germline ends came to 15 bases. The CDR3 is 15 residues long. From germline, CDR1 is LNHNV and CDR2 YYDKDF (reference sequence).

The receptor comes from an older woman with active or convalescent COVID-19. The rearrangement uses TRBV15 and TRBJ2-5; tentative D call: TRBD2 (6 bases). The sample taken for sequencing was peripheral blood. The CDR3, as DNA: TGTGCCACCAAGGCGCGAGCGGGCGACCAAGAGACCCAGTACTTC. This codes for CATKARAGDQETQYF.